This T cell receptor beta chain was profiled in a study of blood T cell repertoires in COVID-19. Overall study: Sites in the United States, Italy and Spain provided acute and convalescent COVID-19 samples. PBMCs, B-cell-depleted T cells, or T cells provided the cDNA or gDNA that made up the material.

Study processing details: Reference gene primer amplification gave nucleated cell count estimates. The method was immunoSEQ multiplex PCR; TCRdb's version includes in-frame clones alone and lacks a portion of them. V and J calls and clone size are as listed in that table; D and trimming were resolved from the DNA. Of roughly 200,000 clones detected, around 76% appear once; the ten largest clones hold just over 8.5%. Germline V lookup: CDR1 MDHEN, CDR2 SYDVKM. This CDR3 contains 16 residues. J gave up 1 base and V 6 bases, and 7 bases lay outside the gene matches. This clonotype was obtained from a woman aged 50 to 60 with active or convalescent COVID-19. Sequences were obtained from peripheral blood. This sequence joins TRBV28 and TRBJ2-1; 9 nucleotides agree with TRBD2. The CDR3 DNA reads as TGTGCCAGCAGACAACCTAGCGGGAATTCCTACAATGAGCAGTTCTTC. Amino acids: CASRQPSGNSYNEQFF.